This passage covers 31 T cell receptor beta chains from one sample sequenced in a study of CD8+ T cells in alopecia areata. Following RNA extraction, reverse transcription yielded cDNA that acted as the sequencing template. The method was immunoSEQ multiplex PCR; TCRdb's version includes in-frame clones alone and lacks a portion of them. The sample holds about 140,000 clones, less than 65% seen once. Input material: CD8+ T cells sorted from blood. The receptors were sampled from a human donor in good health.

The chain uses TRBV5-1 and TRBJ2-7; 8 bases are shared with TRBD2. From germline, CDR1 is SGHRS and CDR2 YFSETQ. The CDR3 is made up of 13 amino acids. The J segment lost 6 bases and the V segment lost 1 base, leaving 3 bases of the junction unmatched. CDR3 sequence: CASSLRREVEQYF. The CDR3 DNA follows: TGCGCCAGCAGCTTGAGGCGGGAGGTCGAGCAGTACTTC.

The J gene is TRBJ2-5, the V gene TRBV7-8; 9 nucleotides line up with TRBD1. CDR1 and CDR2 from the germline V gene are SGHVS and FQNEAQ. J was trimmed by 2 bases and V by 5 bases; bases with no gene match: 9. The CDR3 is 16 residues long. The CDR3 DNA follows: TGTGCCAGCAGCCCATGGGGACAGGGATGGCAAGAGACCCAGTACTTC. Its translation is CASSPWGQGWQETQYF.

This clone appeared a few times. The chain is built from TRBV5-1 and TRBJ2-7; no clear D. V was pared by 4 bases and J by 2 bases, with 13 bases between. The CDR3 loop spans 14 amino acids. CDR1 and CDR2 (germline): SGHRS, YFSETQ. In DNA form, the CDR3 reads TGCGCCAGCAGCCTACAGACTGACCCCTACGAGCAGTACTTC. Translated: CASSLQTDPYEQYF.

The chain recombines TRBV29-1 with TRBJ2-5, with 12 nucleotides matching TRBD2. With V trimmed by 0 bases and J by 1 base, 12 bases remained unmatched. The CDR3 contains 19 residues. CDR1 and CDR2 from the germline V gene are SQVTM and ANQGSEA. The CDR3 protein is CSVEDSLAGGPFLQETQYF. CDR3 in DNA: TGCAGCGTTGAAGACTCCCTAGCGGGAGGGCCTTTCCTCCAAGAGACCCAGTACTTC.

This chain links TRBV15 with TRBJ2-2; tentatively, D is TRBD2 (6 bases). Germline V lookup: CDR1 LNHNV, CDR2 YYDKDF (reference sequence). V shed 8 bases and J shed 3 bases, with 13 bases lying between them. This CDR3 comprises 14 residues. CDR3 nucleotide sequence: TGTGCCACCTCCAGGGACTTAGACACCGGGGAGCTGTTTTTT. Translated, it gives CATSRDLDTGELFF.

This clone was recorded a few times. This rearrangement joins TRBV5-1 to TRBJ1-2; D remains unclear. The germline V gene encodes CDR1 SGHRS and CDR2 YFSETQ. The CDR3 sequence is 14 residues long. Deletions cut 1 base from V and 4 bases from J, with 11 bases between. The CDR3 DNA is TGCGCCAGCAGCTTGTCGGGTGGGATCTATGGCTACACCTTC. It encodes CASSLSGGIYGYTF.

The V call is TRBV27, the J call TRBJ2-1, with D perhaps matching TRBD1 or TRBD2 (5 bases each). Trimming stripped 7 bases from V and 5 bases from J, with 15 bases between. Germline assignment: CDR1 MNHEY and CDR2 SMNVEV (reference sequence). The length of the CDR3 is 14 residues. CDR3 bases: TGTGCCAGCATGAAGTACAGGAGGCACAATGAGCAGTTCTTC. This gives the protein CASMKYRRHNEQFF.

This clone was seen a few times. The V and J genes are TRBV29-1 and TRBJ1-2; D may be TRBD1 (5 bases). V lost 7 bases and J 3 bases, leaving 15 bases between the germline ends. CDR1 SQVTM and CDR2 ANQGSEA come from the germline V gene. The CDR3 contains 13 residues. CDR3 nucleotide sequence: TGCAGCGCGGCGGGGGAGTCTTACTATGGCTACACCTTC. Amino acids: CSAAGESYYGYTF.

In this sample, this clone turned up once. The V call is TRBV7-8, the J call TRBJ1-5, with no clear D. V lost 6 bases to trimming and J lost 7 bases, with 7 bases between them. CDR1 is SGHVS and CDR2 is FQNEAQ in the germline V gene. This CDR3 contains 11 residues. The CDR3 nucleotides read TGTGCCAGCAGTGTTGACCAGCCCCAGCATTTT. It codes for CASSVDQPQHF. The complete variable domain, with remaining parts taken from reference TRBV7-8 and TRBJ1-5, reads GAGVSQSPRYKVAKRGQDVALRCDPISGHVSLFWYQQALGQGPEFLTYFQNEAQLDKSGLPSDRFFAERPEGSVSTLKIQRTQQEDSAVYLCASSVDQPQHFGDGTRLSIL.

This clone was counted a few times. The V and J genes are TRBV27 and TRBJ2-2, with 13 bases identical to TRBD2. J lost 10 bases, V lost 6 bases, and 8 bases had no gene match. The germline V gene encodes CDR1 MNHEY and CDR2 SMNVEV (reference sequence). The CDR3 has 15 amino acids. CDR3 DNA: TGTGCCAGCAGCGGACTAGCGGGAGTCAGGGCGGAGCTGTTTTTT. This codes for CASSGLAGVRAELFF.

The chain combines TRBV19 with TRBJ2-1, with D hard to call. The CDR3 consists of 15 residues. Per germline, CDR1 LNHDA and CDR2 SQIVND (reference sequence). Trimming took off 0 bases at V and 0 bases at J, with 6 bases between the two ends. The CDR3 region has the DNA TGTGCCAGTAGTATAGAGGCTAGCTCCTACAATGAGCAGTTCTTC. As protein: CASSIEASSYNEQFF.

The rearrangement uses TRBV25-1 and TRBJ2-3, with 7 positions matching TRBD2. CDR3 length: 15 amino acids. CDR1 is MGHDK, CDR2 SYGVNS, per germline. The J segment lost 2 bases and the V segment lost 1 base, leaving 3 bases of the junction unmatched. This CDR3 reads CASSEWEGSTDTQYF. The CDR3 bases are TGTGCCAGCAGTGAATGGGAGGGTTCCACAGATACGCAGTATTTT.

This clone appeared a few times. The chain uses TRBV7-9 and TRBJ2-3; D is possibly TRBD1 (6 bases). This CDR3 comprises 12 residues. Germline V gene lookup returns CDR1 SEHNR and CDR2 FQNEAQ (reference sequence). V was cut by 10 bases and J by 3 bases, with 11 bases left in between. CDR3: CATGTGTDTQYF. DNA for the CDR3: TGTGCCACCGGAACAGGGACAGATACGCAGTATTTT.

The chain employs TRBV29-1 and TRBJ2-7, with 7 nucleotides matching TRBD2. V lost 7 bases, J lost 3 bases, and 12 bases stayed unmatched. This CDR3 comprises 14 residues. Germline values: CDR1 SQVTM, CDR2 ANQGSEA. For the CDR3, the DNA is TGCAGCGCCGCCCCTAGCGGAGGAGGCTACGAGCAGTACTTC. It encodes CSAAPSGGGYEQYF.

V is TRBV6-1 and J is TRBJ2-7, with D maybe TRBD1 (5 bases). V was shortened by 1 base and J by 4 bases, with 14 bases between the two germline ends. This CDR3 is 15 amino acids long. In germline, CDR1 is MNHNS, CDR2 SASEGT. The CDR3 reads CASSEEQGSGYEQYF. The CDR3 nucleotides are TGTGCCAGCAGTGAAGAGCAGGGCTCAGGATACGAGCAGTACTTC.

This clone was found a few times. The rearrangement links TRBV29-1 to TRBJ2-1, with 8 nucleotides matching TRBD2. V was pared by 6 bases and J by 8 bases, with 6 bases of the junction left unmatched. Germline V gives CDR1 SQVTM, CDR2 ANQGSEA. This CDR3 has 12 amino acids. CDR3 in DNA: TGCAGCGTAGATGGACTAGCAGATGAGCAGTTCTTC. Encoded protein: CSVDGLADEQFF.

This chain joins TRBV29-1 and TRBJ2-7; TRBD1 aligns across 8 bases. Germline values: CDR1 SQVTM, CDR2 ANQGSEA. The V gene end was trimmed by 4 bases and the J gene end by 2 bases; junction bases not matched to a gene: 7. The CDR3 consists of 14 residues. The CDR3 region is CSVALGQGPYEQYF. The CDR3 DNA sequence: TGCAGCGTTGCCCTAGGACAGGGCCCCTACGAGCAGTACTTC.

This clone was seen only once. This rearrangement joins TRBV6-5 to TRBJ2-1, with 10 positions matching TRBD2. V lost 7 bases, J lost 4 bases, and 7 bases stayed unmatched. The CDR3 contains 15 residues. Germline V gene lookup returns CDR1 MNHEY and CDR2 SVGAGI. CDR3 in DNA: TGTGCCAGCACCGCCGGGACTAGCGATTACAATGAGCAGTTCTTC. Translated, it gives CASTAGTSDYNEQFF.

The V and J genes are TRBV5-6 and TRBJ2-3; 11 positions match TRBD2. Per germline, CDR1 SGHDT and CDR2 YYEEEE. There are 15 residues in the CDR3. Unmatched junction bases numbered 4, after V lost 5 bases and J lost 2 bases. CDR3 loop: CASSPTSGDTDTQYF. The CDR3 DNA reads as TGTGCCAGCAGTCCGACTAGCGGGGACACAGATACGCAGTATTTT.

The chain links TRBV21-1 to TRBJ1-2. TRBV21-1 is marked as a pseudogene. The CDR3 contains 14 residues. CDR3 sequence reads: CASSLRIEFYGYTF. The CDR3, as DNA: TGTGCCAGCAGCTTACGGATAGAATTCTATGGCTACACCTTC.

The chain links TRBV27 to TRBJ2-1, with D unresolved. V dropped 4 bases and J dropped 8 bases, with 6 bases sitting between them. CDR3 length equals 11 residues. CDR1 and CDR2 from the germline V gene are MNHEY and SMNVEV (reference sequence). The CDR3, as DNA: TGTGCCAGCAGTTCCGCCCATGAGCAGTTCTTC. Protein: CASSSAHEQFF.

The chain recombines TRBV7-9 with TRBJ2-1, with TRBD2 matching over 14 bases. The V and J ends lost 5 bases and 3 bases, in that order; junction bases with no gene match: 3. Germline V lookup: CDR1 SEHNR, CDR2 FQNEAQ (reference sequence). The CDR3 sequence is 16 residues long. CDR3 in DNA: TGTGCCAGCAGCCCGACTAGCGGGAGGGGCTACAATGAGCAGTTCTTC. Amino acids: CASSPTSGRGYNEQFF.

The count of this clone is one. V gene TRBV6-1 combines with J gene TRBJ1-2; no reliable D call. From germline, CDR1 is MNHNS and CDR2 SASEGT. Trimming left V 6 bases short and J 5 bases short, with 4 bases between. The CDR3 runs 10 residues. The CDR3 DNA sequence: TGTGCCAGCAGGGGGTATGGCTACACCTTC. It is translated as CASRGYGYTF.

This clone has more than one count but fewer than ten. V and J are TRBV29-1 and TRBJ1-1, with D perhaps matching TRBD1 (6 bases). Per the germline V gene, CDR1 is SQVTM and CDR2 is ANQGSEA. The CDR3 runs to 11 residues. The V end was cut by 4 bases, the J end by 8 bases, with 11 bases between. Here the CDR3 DNA reads TGCAGCGTTGGGGGGGCAGGGGAAGCTTTCTTT. Its translation: CSVGGAGEAFF.

The chain employs TRBV4-1 and TRBJ2-1; no firm D call. Germline CDR1 and CDR2: MGHRA and YSYEKL. V was cut by 0 bases and J by 8 bases, with 8 bases left in between. The CDR3 loop spans 13 amino acids. The DNA of the CDR3 is TGCGCCAGCAGCCAAGAGACGGGTGATGAGCAGTTCTTC. Protein sequence: CASSQETGDEQFF.

V is TRBV9 and J is TRBJ1-2, with D possibly matching TRBD1 (6 bases). V was trimmed by 7 bases and J by 4 bases, leaving 14 bases between them. Looked up from germline, CDR1 is SGDLS and CDR2 is YYNGEE. This CDR3 spans 13 amino acids. The CDR3 region is CASGGLTTYGYTF. The CDR3 DNA follows: TGTGCCAGCGGGGGCCTGACTACCTATGGCTACACCTTC.

V usage is TRBV29-1 and J usage is TRBJ2-1; TRBD1 matches 7 bases. CDR1 is SQVTM, CDR2 ANQGSEA, per germline. V shed 7 bases, J shed 4 bases, and the junction held 4 bases outside the gene matches. CDR3 length equals 12 residues. The CDR3 DNA reads as TGCAGCGCGGGGACAGTGTACAATGAGCAGTTCTTC. It encodes CSAGTVYNEQFF.

Turning to this clone: This sample includes further DNA sequences coding for the same CDR3. The V and J genes are TRBV6-5 and TRBJ1-1; a weak D match, TRBD1 (5 bases). The V end was cut by 2 bases, the J end by 5 bases, with 6 bases between. There are 12 residues in the CDR3. Germline V CDR1 and CDR2: MNHEY, SVGAGI. The CDR3, as DNA: TGTGCCAGCAGTTACGGGGGAACTGAAGCTTTCTTT. It translates to CASSYGGTEAFF.

This chain joins TRBV19 and TRBJ2-5, with D uncertain. The CDR3 length is 13 residues. Germline values: CDR1 LNHDA, CDR2 SQIVND (reference sequence). Between the trimmed V and J ends, which lost 4 bases and 3 bases, there was a span of 9 bases. CDR3 nucleotide sequence: TGTGCCAGTAGTAACTGGGGAAAAGAGACCCAGTACTTC. This gives the protein CASSNWGKETQYF. Together with reference TRBV19 and TRBJ2-5, the CDR3 gives the full variable domain: DGGITQSPKYLFRKEGQNVTLSCEQNLNHDAMYWYRQDPGQGLRLIYYSQIVNDFQKGDIAEGYSVSREKKESFPLTVTSAQKNPTAFYLCASSNWGKETQYFGPGTRLLVL.

Only a few counts were recorded for this clone. The rearrangement joins TRBV2 to TRBJ2-2; D call uncertain. The CDR3 is 12 amino acids. In germline, CDR1 is SNHLY, CDR2 FYNNEI. V was cut by 9 bases and J by 0 bases, with 5 bases left in between. CDR3 DNA: TGTGCCAGTGGGCCGAACACCGGGGAGCTGTTTTTT. It codes for CASGPNTGELFF.

The chain is built from TRBV7-9 and TRBJ1-1; D remains ambiguous. The CDR3 totals 15 residues. V was pared by 2 bases and J by 3 bases, with 13 bases between. Germline V gene sequence: CDR1 SEHNR, CDR2 FQNEAQ (reference sequence). CDR3 nucleotide sequence: TGTGCCAGCAGCTTAAGTTTGGGTCAGCACACTGAAGCTTTCTTT. It encodes CASSLSLGQHTEAFF.